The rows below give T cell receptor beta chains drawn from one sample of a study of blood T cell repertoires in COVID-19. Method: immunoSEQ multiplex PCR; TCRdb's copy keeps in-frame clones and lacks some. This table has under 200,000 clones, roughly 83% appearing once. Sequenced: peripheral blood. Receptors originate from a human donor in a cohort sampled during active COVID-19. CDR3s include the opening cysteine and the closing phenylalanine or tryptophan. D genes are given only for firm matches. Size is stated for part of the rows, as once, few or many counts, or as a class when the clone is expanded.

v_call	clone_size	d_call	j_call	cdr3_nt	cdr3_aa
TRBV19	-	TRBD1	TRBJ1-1	TGTGCCAGTAGGCCGGACCACAGGGGCACTGAAGCTTTCTTT	CASRPDHRGTEAFF
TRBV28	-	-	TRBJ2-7	TGTGCCAGCAGTTTCTCTACAGGCTCCTACGAGCAGTACTTC	CASSFSTGSYEQYF
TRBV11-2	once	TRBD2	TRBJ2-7	TGTGCCAGCAGCCCGGGGACTAGCGGGGTTCTGCACGAGCAGTACTTC	CASSPGTSGVLHEQYF
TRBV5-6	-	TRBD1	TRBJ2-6	TGTGCCAGCAGCCTGCGGACAGGTTTTGAGGGGGCCAACGTCCTGACTTTC	CASSLRTGFEGANVLTF
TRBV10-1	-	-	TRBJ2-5	TGCGCCAGCAGTGAGTCCGCGGCCCGGGGAGAGACCCAGTACTTC	CASSESAARGETQYF
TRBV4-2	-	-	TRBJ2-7	TGTGCCAGCAGCCAAGCCGGAGGCGAGCAGTACTTC	CASSQAGGEQYF
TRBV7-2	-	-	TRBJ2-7	TGTGCCAGCATGGCAGGGGGGACCTACGAGCAGTACTTC	CASMAGGTYEQYF
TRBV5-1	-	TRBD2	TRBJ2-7	TGCGCCAGCAGCTTGGTGGAGGGGAGGGCCCCCGAGCAGTACTTC	CASSLVEGRAPEQYF
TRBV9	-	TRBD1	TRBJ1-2	TGTGCCAGCAGCCCCCGGGACAGAGCTAACTATGGCTACACCTTC	CASSPRDRANYGYTF
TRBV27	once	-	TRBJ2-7	TGTGCCAGCAGTGCCGGCTACGAGCAGTACTTC	CASSAGYEQYF
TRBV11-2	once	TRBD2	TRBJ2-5	TGTGCCAGCAGCTCTGGGGGGGTGGAGACCCAGTACTTC	CASSSGGVETQYF
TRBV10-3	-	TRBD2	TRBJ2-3	TGTGCCATCGGATCTGGGACTAGCGGATCCACAGATACGCAGTATTTT	CAIGSGTSGSTDTQYF
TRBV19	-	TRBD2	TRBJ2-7	TGTGCCAGTAGTGCCTCTAGCGGGGGCTACTACGAGCAGTACTTC	CASSASSGGYYEQYF
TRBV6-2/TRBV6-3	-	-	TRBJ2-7	TGTGCCAGCAGTTGGACAGGGACTAGCAGCGCCGAGCAGTACTTC	CASSWTGTSSAEQYF
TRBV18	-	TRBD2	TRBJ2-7	TGTGCCAGCTCACCACAGGCCACTAGCGGGAGGTACGAGCAGTACTTC	CASSPQATSGRYEQYF
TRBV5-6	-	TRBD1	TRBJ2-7	TGTGCCAGCAGCCCAGCCGGGACAGGGGGTGAGCAGTACTTC	CASSPAGTGGEQYF
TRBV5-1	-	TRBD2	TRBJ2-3	TGCGCCAGCAGCCCGGGGGCTAGCGGGCGCACAGATACGCAGTATTTT	CASSPGASGRTDTQYF
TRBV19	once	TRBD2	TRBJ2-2	TGTGCCAGTAGTATTTTTTTAGCGGGGCTAGTGAACACCGGGGAGCTGTTTTTT	CASSIFLAGLVNTGELFF
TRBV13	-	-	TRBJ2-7	TGTGCCAGCAGCTCAACCACCGGGACACCCAAGGACGAGCAGTACTTC	CASSSTTGTPKDEQYF
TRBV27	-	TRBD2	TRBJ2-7	TGTGCCAGCGGGGACTATCCCTACGAGCAGTACTTC	CASGDYPYEQYF
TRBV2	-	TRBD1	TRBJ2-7	TGTGCCAGCAGTGAAGTTGGCAGGGGGAAGTACGAGCAGTACTTC	CASSEVGRGKYEQYF
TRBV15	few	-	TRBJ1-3	TGTGCCACCAGCAGAGGTTGGCTCGACTCTGGAAACACCATATATTTT	CATSRGWLDSGNTIYF
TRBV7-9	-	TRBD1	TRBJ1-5	TGTGCCAGCAGCCACCGGGACAGTTTACAGCCCCAGCATTTT	CASSHRDSLQPQHF
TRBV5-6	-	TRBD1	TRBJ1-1	TGTGCCAGCAGCAAGCCTACAGGGGTCTTTACTGAAGCTTTCTTT	CASSKPTGVFTEAFF
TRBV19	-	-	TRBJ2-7	TGTGCCAGTACCATCTCTTCAGGACAGCCCTACGAGCAGTACTTC	CASTISSGQPYEQYF
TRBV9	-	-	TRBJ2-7	TGTGCCAGCAGCGTTGGAGAGGGGACACTCACATACGAGCAGTACTTC	CASSVGEGTLTYEQYF
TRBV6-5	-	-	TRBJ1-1	TGTGCCAGCACCCCAACGGGGTGGCGGGCTGAAGCTTTCTTT	CASTPTGWRAEAFF
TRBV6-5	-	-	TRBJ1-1	TGTGCCAGCAGTCGGGGCGGGGTCGATGAAGCTTTCTTT	CASSRGGVDEAFF
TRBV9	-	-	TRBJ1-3	TGTGCCAGCAGCACAGAAACGGGAAACACCATATATTTT	CASSTETGNTIYF
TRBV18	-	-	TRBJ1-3	TGTGCCAGCTCCCCTAAACAGGGAGCTGGAAACACCATATATTTT	CASSPKQGAGNTIYF
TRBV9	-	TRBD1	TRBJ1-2	TGTGCCAGCAGCCCCCGTCGACAGGGGGCGGGCTATGGCTACACCTTC	CASSPRRQGAGYGYTF
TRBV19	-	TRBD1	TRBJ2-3	TGTGCCACCGCGGACAGGGGGATCACAGATACGCAGTATTTT	CATADRGITDTQYF
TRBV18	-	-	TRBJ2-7	TGTGCCAGCTCACCTGGGCAAGGCGAGCAGTGCTTC	CASSPGQGEQCF
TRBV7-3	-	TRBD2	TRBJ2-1	TGTGCCAGCAGCTTGGGAGCGGGAGGGCTAGAAGAGCAGTTCTTC	CASSLGAGGLEEQFF
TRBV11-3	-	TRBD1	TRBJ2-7	TGTGCCAGCAGCACCGGACAGGGCGGCTCCTACGAGCAGTACTTC	CASSTGQGGSYEQYF
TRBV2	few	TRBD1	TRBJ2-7	TGTGCCAGCAACCTCGGGACAGAATACGAGCAGTACTTC	CASNLGTEYEQYF
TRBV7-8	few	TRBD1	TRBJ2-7	TGTGCCAGCAGCTACCGGGACAGTCCCGAGCAGTACTTC	CASSYRDSPEQYF
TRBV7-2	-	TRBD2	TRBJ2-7	TGTGCCAGCAGCTTAGATCCAGCGGGGACCTACGAGCAGTACTTC	CASSLDPAGTYEQYF
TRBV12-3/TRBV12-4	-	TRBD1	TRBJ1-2	TGTGCCAGCAGTCCTCCGGGACAGTATGGCTACACCTTC	CASSPPGQYGYTF
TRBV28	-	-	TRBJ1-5	TGTGCCAGTCAGGGACTGAGCAATCAGCCCCAGCATTTT	CASQGLSNQPQHF
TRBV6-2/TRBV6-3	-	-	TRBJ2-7	TGTGCCAGCAGTTACTCGGCAGGGCCCTCTCGCGAGCAGTACTTC	CASSYSAGPSREQYF
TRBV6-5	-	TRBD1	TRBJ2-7	TGTGCCAGCAGGGAGCCCGGGACAGGGGGTTACGAGCAGTACTTC	CASREPGTGGYEQYF
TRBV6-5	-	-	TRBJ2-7	TGTGCCAGCAGTTACTCGAGACAGCCCACCTACGAGCAGTACTTC	CASSYSRQPTYEQYF
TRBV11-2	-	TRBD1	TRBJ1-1	TGTGCCAGCAGCGACAGGGTTGAAACTGAAGCTTTCTTT	CASSDRVETEAFF
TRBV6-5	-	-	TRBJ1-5	TGTGCCAGCAGTTATAGGAGTAGCAATCAGCCCCAGCATTTT	CASSYRSSNQPQHF
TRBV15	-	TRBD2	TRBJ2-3	TGTGCCACCACACGCCGGTTAGCGGGAGCCACAGATACGCAGTATTTT	CATTRRLAGATDTQYF
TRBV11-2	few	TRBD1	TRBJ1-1	TGTGCCAGCAGCCCCAGAGGGGGCAGGGAATGGGGCACTGAAGCTTTCTTT	CASSPRGGREWGTEAFF
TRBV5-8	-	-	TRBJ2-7	TGTGCCAGCAGCTTGGCTGGCAGGGAATTCGACGAGCAGTACTTC	CASSLAGREFDEQYF
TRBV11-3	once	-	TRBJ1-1	TGTGCCAGCAGCTTGGAGACAGGCGAAGCTTTCTTT	CASSLETGEAFF
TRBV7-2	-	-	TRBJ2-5	TGTGCCAGCAGTGCGTTAGAGGGGGGGAGAGAGACCCAGTACTTC	CASSALEGGRETQYF
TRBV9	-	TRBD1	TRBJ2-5	TGTGCCAGTTCAAGGGGGCGGGTAGCGTACCAAGAGACCCAGTACTTC	CASSRGRVAYQETQYF